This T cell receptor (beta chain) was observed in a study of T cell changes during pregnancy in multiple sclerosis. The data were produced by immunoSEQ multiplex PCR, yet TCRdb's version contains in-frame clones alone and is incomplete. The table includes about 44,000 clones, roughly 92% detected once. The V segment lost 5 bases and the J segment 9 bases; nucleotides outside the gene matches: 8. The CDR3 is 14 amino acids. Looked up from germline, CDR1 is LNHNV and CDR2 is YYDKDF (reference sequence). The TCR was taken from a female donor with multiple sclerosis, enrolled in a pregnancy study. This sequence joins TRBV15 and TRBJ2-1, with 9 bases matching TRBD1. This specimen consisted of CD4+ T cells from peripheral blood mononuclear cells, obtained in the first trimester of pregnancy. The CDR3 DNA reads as TGTGCCACCAGCCCACCCGACAGGGGGAGTGAGCAGTTCTTC. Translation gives CATSPPDRGSEQFF.